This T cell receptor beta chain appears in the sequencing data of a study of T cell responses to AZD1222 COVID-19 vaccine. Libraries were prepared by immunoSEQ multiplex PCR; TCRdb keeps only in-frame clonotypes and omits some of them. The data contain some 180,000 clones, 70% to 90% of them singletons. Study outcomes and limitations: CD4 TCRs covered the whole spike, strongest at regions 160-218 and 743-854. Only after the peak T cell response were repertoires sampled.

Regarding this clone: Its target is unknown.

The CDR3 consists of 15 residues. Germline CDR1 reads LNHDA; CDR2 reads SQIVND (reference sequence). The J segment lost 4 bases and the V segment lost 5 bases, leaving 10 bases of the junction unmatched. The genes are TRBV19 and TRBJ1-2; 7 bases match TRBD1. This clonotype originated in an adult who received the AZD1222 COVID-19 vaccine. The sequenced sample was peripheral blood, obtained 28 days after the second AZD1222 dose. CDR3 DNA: TGTGCCAGTAGTCGAACCGGGACAGAAGTCTATGGCTACACCTTC. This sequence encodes CASSRTGTEVYGYTF.